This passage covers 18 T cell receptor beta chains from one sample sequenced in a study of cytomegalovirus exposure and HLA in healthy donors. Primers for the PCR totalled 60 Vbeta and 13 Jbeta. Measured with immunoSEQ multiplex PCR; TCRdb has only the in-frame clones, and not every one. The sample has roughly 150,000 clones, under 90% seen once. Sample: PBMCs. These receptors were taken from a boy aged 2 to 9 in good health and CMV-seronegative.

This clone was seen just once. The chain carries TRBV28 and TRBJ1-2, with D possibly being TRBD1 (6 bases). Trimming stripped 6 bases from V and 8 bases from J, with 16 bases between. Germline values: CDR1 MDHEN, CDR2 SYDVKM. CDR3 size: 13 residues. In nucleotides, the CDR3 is TGTGCCAGCAGCACCCGGGGGCGGGAGGGCTACACCTTC. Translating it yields CASSTRGREGYTF.

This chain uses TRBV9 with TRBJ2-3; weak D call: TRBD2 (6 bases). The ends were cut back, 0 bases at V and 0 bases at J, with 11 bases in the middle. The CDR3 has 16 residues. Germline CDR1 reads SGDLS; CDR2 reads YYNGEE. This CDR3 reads CASSVDPSASTDTQYF. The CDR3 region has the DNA TGTGCCAGCAGCGTAGACCCTAGCGCTAGCACAGATACGCAGTATTTT.

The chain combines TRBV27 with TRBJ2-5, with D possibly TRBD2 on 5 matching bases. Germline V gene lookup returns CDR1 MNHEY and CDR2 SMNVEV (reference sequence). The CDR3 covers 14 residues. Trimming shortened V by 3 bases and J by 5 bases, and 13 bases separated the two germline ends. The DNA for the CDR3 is TGTGCCAGCAGTTTCGGTCGGGGAGTGGAGACCCAGTACTTC. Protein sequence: CASSFGRGVETQYF.

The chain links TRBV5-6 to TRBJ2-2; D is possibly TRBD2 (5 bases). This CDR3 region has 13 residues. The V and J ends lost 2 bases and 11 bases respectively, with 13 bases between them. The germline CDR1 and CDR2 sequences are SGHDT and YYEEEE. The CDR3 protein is CASSFTSDRELFF. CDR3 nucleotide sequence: TGTGCCAGCAGCTTCACTAGTGACCGTGAGCTGTTTTTT.

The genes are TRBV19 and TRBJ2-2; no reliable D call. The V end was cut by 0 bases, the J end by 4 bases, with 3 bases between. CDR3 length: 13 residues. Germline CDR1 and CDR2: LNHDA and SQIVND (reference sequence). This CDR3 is CASSIESTGELFF. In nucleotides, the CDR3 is TGTGCCAGTAGTATAGAGAGCACCGGGGAGCTGTTTTTT.

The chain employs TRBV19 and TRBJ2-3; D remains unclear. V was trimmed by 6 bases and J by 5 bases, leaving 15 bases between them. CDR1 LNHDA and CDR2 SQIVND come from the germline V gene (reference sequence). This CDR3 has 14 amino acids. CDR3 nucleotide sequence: TGTGCCAGTAGCCCAGTGATGCCGGGAGATACGCAGTATTTT. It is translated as CASSPVMPGDTQYF.

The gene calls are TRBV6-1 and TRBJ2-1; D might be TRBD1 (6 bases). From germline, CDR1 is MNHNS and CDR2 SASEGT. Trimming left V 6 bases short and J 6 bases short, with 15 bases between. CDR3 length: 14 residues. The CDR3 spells CASSSMGASNEQFF. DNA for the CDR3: TGTGCCAGCAGCTCAATGGGGGCGTCCAATGAGCAGTTCTTC.

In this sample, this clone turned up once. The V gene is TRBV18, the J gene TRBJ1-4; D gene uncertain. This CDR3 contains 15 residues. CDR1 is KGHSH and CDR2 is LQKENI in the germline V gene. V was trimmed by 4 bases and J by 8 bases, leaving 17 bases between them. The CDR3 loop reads CASSLLGAPREKLFF. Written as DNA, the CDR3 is TGTGCCAGCTCACTCTTAGGAGCTCCGCGGGAAAAACTGTTTTTT. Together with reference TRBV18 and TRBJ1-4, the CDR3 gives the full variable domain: NAGVMQNPRHLVRRRGQEARLRCSPMKGHSHVYWYRQLPEEGLKFMVYLQKENIIDESGMPKERFSAEFPKEGPSILRIQQVVRGDSAAYFCASSLLGAPREKLFFGSGTQLSVL.

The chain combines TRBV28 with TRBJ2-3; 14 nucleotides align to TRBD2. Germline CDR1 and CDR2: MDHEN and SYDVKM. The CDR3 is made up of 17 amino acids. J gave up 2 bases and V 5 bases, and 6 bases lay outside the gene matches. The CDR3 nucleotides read TGTGCCAGCAGTCCGAGGACTAGCGGGAGGATCACAGATACGCAGTATTTT. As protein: CASSPRTSGRITDTQYF.

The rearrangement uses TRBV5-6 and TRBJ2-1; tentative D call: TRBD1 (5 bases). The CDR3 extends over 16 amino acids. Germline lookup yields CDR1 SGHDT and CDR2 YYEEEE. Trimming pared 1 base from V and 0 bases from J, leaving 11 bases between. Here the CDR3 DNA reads TGTGCCAGCAGCTTGACAGGATATAGCTCCTACAATGAGCAGTTCTTC. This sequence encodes CASSLTGYSSYNEQFF.

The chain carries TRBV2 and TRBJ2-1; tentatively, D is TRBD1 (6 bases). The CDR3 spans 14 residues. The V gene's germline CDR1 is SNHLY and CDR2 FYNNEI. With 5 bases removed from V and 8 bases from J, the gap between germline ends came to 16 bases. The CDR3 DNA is TGTGCCAGCAGTCGGGACACCTACGGGGATGAGCAGTTCTTC. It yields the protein CASSRDTYGDEQFF. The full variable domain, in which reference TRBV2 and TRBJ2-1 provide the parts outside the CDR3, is EPEVTQTPSHQVTQMGQEVILRCVPISNHLYFYWYRQILGQKVEFLVSFYNNEISEKSEIFDDQFSVERPDGSNFTLKIRSTKLEDSAMYFCASSRDTYGDEQFFGPGTRLTVL.

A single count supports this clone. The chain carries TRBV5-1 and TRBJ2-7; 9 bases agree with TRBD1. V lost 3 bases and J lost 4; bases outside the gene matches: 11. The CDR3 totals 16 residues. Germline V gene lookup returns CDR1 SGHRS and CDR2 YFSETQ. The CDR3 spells CASSWGQGSVRYEQYF. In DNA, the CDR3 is TGCGCCAGCAGCTGGGGACAGGGATCGGTTCGATACGAGCAGTACTTC.

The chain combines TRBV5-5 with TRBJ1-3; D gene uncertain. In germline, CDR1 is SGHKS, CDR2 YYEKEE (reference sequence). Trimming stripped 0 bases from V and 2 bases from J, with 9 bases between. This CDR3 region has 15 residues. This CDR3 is CASSLAPAAGNTIYF. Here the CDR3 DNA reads TGTGCCAGCAGCTTGGCCCCGGCGGCTGGAAACACCATATATTTT.

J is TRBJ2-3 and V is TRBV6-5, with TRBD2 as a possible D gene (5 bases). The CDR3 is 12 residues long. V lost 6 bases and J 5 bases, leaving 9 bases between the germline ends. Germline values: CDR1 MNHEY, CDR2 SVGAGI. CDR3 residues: CASRRAGDTQYF. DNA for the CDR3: TGTGCCAGCAGGAGGGCCGGAGATACGCAGTATTTT.

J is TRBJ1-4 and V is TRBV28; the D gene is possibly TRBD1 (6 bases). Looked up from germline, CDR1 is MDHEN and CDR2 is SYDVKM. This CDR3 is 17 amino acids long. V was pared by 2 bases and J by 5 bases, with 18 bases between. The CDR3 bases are TGTGCCAGCAGTTTACTGGGGACACGAGGGCCAAATGAAAAACTGTTTTTT. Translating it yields CASSLLGTRGPNEKLFF.

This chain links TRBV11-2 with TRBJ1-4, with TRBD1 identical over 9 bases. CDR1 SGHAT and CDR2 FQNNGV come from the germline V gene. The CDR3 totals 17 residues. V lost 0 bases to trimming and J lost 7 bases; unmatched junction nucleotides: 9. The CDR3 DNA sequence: TGTGCCAGCAGCTTAGATGGGACAGGGCCCGTTGGTGAAAAACTGTTTTTT. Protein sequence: CASSLDGTGPVGEKLFF.

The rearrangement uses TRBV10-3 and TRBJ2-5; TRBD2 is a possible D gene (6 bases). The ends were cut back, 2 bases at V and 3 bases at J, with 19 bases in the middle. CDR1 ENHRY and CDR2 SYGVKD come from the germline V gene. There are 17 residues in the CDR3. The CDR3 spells CAISELGGTKFKETQYF. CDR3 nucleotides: TGTGCCATCAGTGAGCTGGGCGGGACGAAATTTAAAGAGACCCAGTACTTC.

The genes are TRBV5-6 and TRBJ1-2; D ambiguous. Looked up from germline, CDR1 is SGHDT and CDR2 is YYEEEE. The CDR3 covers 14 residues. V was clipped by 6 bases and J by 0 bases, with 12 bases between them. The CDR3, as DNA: TGTGCCAGCACCCGCTCCCCGGCTAACTATGGCTACACCTTC. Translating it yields CASTRSPANYGYTF.